This is a list of T cell receptor beta chains from one sample in a study of blood T cell repertoires in COVID-19. Sequenced by immunoSEQ multiplex PCR; TCRdb stores in-frame clones only, minus some. The repertoire includes 200,000 to 300,000 clones, 91% of them detected once, and 2.5% to 3% sits in the top ten. Source material: peripheral blood. The receptors shown here come from a person aged 18 to 35 with COVID-19, enrolled during active disease. CDR3s include the opening cysteine and the closing phenylalanine or tryptophan. A D gene is named only where the DNA matches it firmly. Clone size is stated in some rows and not others, as once, few, many or a class when expanded.

v_call: TRBV28; j_call: TRBJ2-7; d_call: -; clone_size: once; cdr3_nt: TGTGCCAGCAGTACTGTCTCCGCGGGGCGCTACGAGCAGTACTTC; cdr3_aa: CASSTVSAGRYEQYF
v_call: TRBV28; j_call: TRBJ1-2; d_call: -; clone_size: -; cdr3_nt: TGTGCCAGCAGTTTATACAGGGACGCTAACTATGGCTACACCTTC; cdr3_aa: CASSLYRDANYGYTF
v_call: TRBV28; j_call: TRBJ2-7; d_call: TRBD2; clone_size: -; cdr3_nt: TGTGCCAGCCGGACTAGGTGGGAGCAGTACTTC; cdr3_aa: CASRTRWEQYF
v_call: TRBV28; j_call: TRBJ2-2; d_call: TRBD1; clone_size: -; cdr3_nt: TGTGCCAGCAGTGGGACAGGGTGGGACACCGGGGAGCTGTTTTTT; cdr3_aa: CASSGTGWDTGELFF
v_call: TRBV14; j_call: TRBJ2-1; d_call: TRBD2; clone_size: -; cdr3_nt: TGTGCCAGCAGCCAAGATCCAAGCGGGACTTTCAACAATGAGCAGTTCTTC; cdr3_aa: CASSQDPSGTFNNEQFF
v_call: TRBV9; j_call: TRBJ1-2; d_call: -; clone_size: -; cdr3_nt: TGTGCCAGCAGCGTAGAGGACAGTTATGGCTACACCTTC; cdr3_aa: CASSVEDSYGYTF
v_call: TRBV5-1; j_call: TRBJ2-5; d_call: TRBD2; clone_size: -; cdr3_nt: TGCGCCAGCAGCCGGCTAGCGGGAGTTAGTGAGACCCAGTACTTC; cdr3_aa: CASSRLAGVSETQYF
v_call: TRBV19; j_call: TRBJ1-5; d_call: -; clone_size: -; cdr3_nt: TGTGCCAGTAGTATAGCCAGGGGTCCAAATCAGCCCCAGCATTTT; cdr3_aa: CASSIARGPNQPQHF
v_call: TRBV7-8; j_call: TRBJ2-1; d_call: -; clone_size: -; cdr3_nt: TGTGCCAGCAGCTTAGGTTCTAGCGCCTACAATGAGCAGTTCTTC; cdr3_aa: CASSLGSSAYNEQFF
v_call: TRBV7-8; j_call: TRBJ1-1; d_call: -; clone_size: -; cdr3_nt: TGTGCCAGCAGCTTATACGGGAACACTGAAGCTTTCTTT; cdr3_aa: CASSLYGNTEAFF
v_call: TRBV11-2; j_call: TRBJ2-1; d_call: TRBD2; clone_size: -; cdr3_nt: TGTGCCAGCAGCCCGTTTGGACTAGCTCGATACCCCAATGAGCAGTTCTTC; cdr3_aa: CASSPFGLARYPNEQFF
v_call: TRBV5-1; j_call: TRBJ2-7; d_call: -; clone_size: -; cdr3_nt: TGCGCCAGCAGATCCCACTACGAGCAGTACTTC; cdr3_aa: CASRSHYEQYF
v_call: TRBV4-1; j_call: TRBJ2-5; d_call: TRBD2; clone_size: -; cdr3_nt: TGCGCCAGCAGCCAAGGTGGGGTAGCGGGGATACAAGAGACCCAGTACTTC; cdr3_aa: CASSQGGVAGIQETQYF
v_call: TRBV3-1/TRBV3-2; j_call: TRBJ2-1; d_call: -; clone_size: -; cdr3_nt: TGTGCCAGCAGCCCCCTTGGTCGGGTTCCCAATGAGCAGTTCTTC; cdr3_aa: CASSPLGRVPNEQFF
v_call: TRBV5-5; j_call: TRBJ2-7; d_call: TRBD2; clone_size: -; cdr3_nt: TGTGCCAGCAGCCTTAGCGGGAGGGACTACGAGCAGTACTTC; cdr3_aa: CASSLSGRDYEQYF
v_call: TRBV7-3; j_call: TRBJ2-3; d_call: -; clone_size: -; cdr3_nt: TGTGCCAGCAGCTTAGGACAGACCTCCACAGATACGCAGTATTTT; cdr3_aa: CASSLGQTSTDTQYF
v_call: TRBV14; j_call: TRBJ2-3; d_call: TRBD2; clone_size: -; cdr3_nt: TGTGCCAGCAGCCAAGATGCGCTAGCGGGGGCTAGCACAGATACGCAGTATTTT; cdr3_aa: CASSQDALAGASTDTQYF
v_call: TRBV28; j_call: TRBJ2-1; d_call: TRBD1; clone_size: -; cdr3_nt: TGTGCCAGCTCGCAGGGACAGGACGATGAGCAGTTCTTC; cdr3_aa: CASSQGQDDEQFF
v_call: TRBV10-3; j_call: TRBJ2-7; d_call: -; clone_size: -; cdr3_nt: TGTGCCATCGGCCAGGGGCTATCCGACGAGCAGTACTTC; cdr3_aa: CAIGQGLSDEQYF
v_call: TRBV19; j_call: TRBJ1-5; d_call: -; clone_size: -; cdr3_nt: TGTGCCAGTACCGACGGGGGGCTCCTCAATCAGCCCCAGCATTTT; cdr3_aa: CASTDGGLLNQPQHF
v_call: TRBV19; j_call: TRBJ2-3; d_call: TRBD2; clone_size: few; cdr3_nt: TGTGCCAGTAGTCCCCGACTAGCGGGAGGGCCTAGCACAGATACGCAGTATTTT; cdr3_aa: CASSPRLAGGPSTDTQYF
v_call: TRBV27; j_call: TRBJ1-6; d_call: TRBD1; clone_size: -; cdr3_nt: TGTGCCAGCAGGACAGGGGACTCCTATAATTCACCCCTCCACTTT; cdr3_aa: CASRTGDSYNSPLHF
v_call: TRBV15; j_call: TRBJ2-1; d_call: TRBD2; clone_size: -; cdr3_nt: TGTGCCACCAGCAGAGAAACGGGAGGGGCAGGTGAGCAGTTCTTC; cdr3_aa: CATSRETGGAGEQFF
v_call: TRBV7-9; j_call: TRBJ2-5; d_call: TRBD1; clone_size: -; cdr3_nt: TGTGCCAGCAGCTTTTCACTCCGGGACAGTTTAGAGACCCAGTACTTC; cdr3_aa: CASSFSLRDSLETQYF
v_call: TRBV6-2/TRBV6-3; j_call: TRBJ1-6; d_call: TRBD1; clone_size: -; cdr3_nt: TGTGCCAGCAGCGACAGGGGCTCCTATAATTCACCCCTCCACTTT; cdr3_aa: CASSDRGSYNSPLHF
v_call: TRBV27; j_call: TRBJ1-5; d_call: -; clone_size: once; cdr3_nt: TGTGCCAGCAGTCCCCGCGGTCCGAGGGAAAATCAGCCCCAGCATTTT; cdr3_aa: CASSPRGPRENQPQHF
v_call: TRBV10-1; j_call: TRBJ2-2; d_call: TRBD2; clone_size: -; cdr3_nt: TGCGCCAGCAGCGGGAGGAAAATCGGGGAGCTGTTTTTT; cdr3_aa: CASSGRKIGELFF
v_call: TRBV20-1; j_call: TRBJ1-2; d_call: -; clone_size: -; cdr3_nt: TGCAGTGCTAACAGTCCCTATGGCTACACCTTC; cdr3_aa: CSANSPYGYTF
v_call: TRBV7-9; j_call: TRBJ2-7; d_call: TRBD1; clone_size: -; cdr3_nt: TGTGCCAGCAGTTTGGGGTTGGGACAGGGTTCGGACGAGCAGTACTTC; cdr3_aa: CASSLGLGQGSDEQYF
v_call: TRBV10-3; j_call: TRBJ2-2; d_call: -; clone_size: few; cdr3_nt: TGTGCCATCACCGAGGCGAGGGTCACCGGGGAGCTGTTTTTT; cdr3_aa: CAITEARVTGELFF
v_call: TRBV28; j_call: TRBJ2-2; d_call: -; clone_size: -; cdr3_nt: TGTGCCACCCAACAGGGGAACACCGGGGAGCTGTTTTTT; cdr3_aa: CATQQGNTGELFF
v_call: TRBV24-1; j_call: TRBJ1-2; d_call: TRBD1; clone_size: -; cdr3_nt: TGTGCCACCAGTGATCCGGGACAGGACTATGGCTACACCTTC; cdr3_aa: CATSDPGQDYGYTF
v_call: TRBV5-1; j_call: TRBJ2-1; d_call: TRBD2; clone_size: -; cdr3_nt: TGCGCCAGCAGCAGGGGGACTAGCGGGAACAATGAGCAGTTCTTC; cdr3_aa: CASSRGTSGNNEQFF
v_call: TRBV27; j_call: TRBJ1-5; d_call: TRBD1; clone_size: -; cdr3_nt: TGTGCCAGCAGTTTAGGACAGGACAATCAGCCCCAGCATTTT; cdr3_aa: CASSLGQDNQPQHF
v_call: TRBV19; j_call: TRBJ2-2; d_call: TRBD2; clone_size: -; cdr3_nt: TGTGCCAGTAGTCGCACCTCCGGGACTAGCGGAGACCAGGGGATCCTCGGGGAGCTGTTTTTT; cdr3_aa: CASSRTSGTSGDQGILGELFF
v_call: TRBV5-6; j_call: TRBJ1-4; d_call: TRBD1; clone_size: -; cdr3_nt: TGTGCCAGCAGCACTCGACAGGGCGCCACGGGGGAAAAACTGTTTTTT; cdr3_aa: CASSTRQGATGEKLFF
v_call: TRBV6-5; j_call: TRBJ2-2; d_call: -; clone_size: -; cdr3_nt: TGTGCCAGCAGTCCGCGAGGGGGAAACACCGGGGAGCTGTTTTTT; cdr3_aa: CASSPRGGNTGELFF
v_call: TRBV5-6; j_call: TRBJ2-7; d_call: TRBD2; clone_size: -; cdr3_nt: TGTGCCAGCAGCCCCCTAGCGGGGACCCCAGACGAGCAGTACTTC; cdr3_aa: CASSPLAGTPDEQYF
v_call: TRBV7-3; j_call: TRBJ2-1; d_call: TRBD2; clone_size: once; cdr3_nt: TGTGCCAGCAGCCTACTAGCGGGAGGCTCCTACAATGAGCAGTTCTTC; cdr3_aa: CASSLLAGGSYNEQFF
v_call: TRBV6-5; j_call: TRBJ1-6; d_call: TRBD1; clone_size: -; cdr3_nt: TGTGCCAGCAGTTACTCAATGGGACAGGGGAATTCACCCCTCCACTTT; cdr3_aa: CASSYSMGQGNSPLHF
v_call: TRBV7-2; j_call: TRBJ1-3; d_call: TRBD1; clone_size: -; cdr3_nt: TGTGCCAGCAGCTTAGAAGCGGACAGGCCGATCTCTGGAAACACCATATATTTT; cdr3_aa: CASSLEADRPISGNTIYF
v_call: TRBV7-2; j_call: TRBJ1-2; d_call: TRBD1; clone_size: -; cdr3_nt: TGTGCCAGCAGCTTATTAGGGACAGGTGGCTACACCTTC; cdr3_aa: CASSLLGTGGYTF
v_call: TRBV9; j_call: TRBJ1-4; d_call: -; clone_size: -; cdr3_nt: TGTGCCAGCAGCCTCGGGGGGGCACAGGGCGAAAAACTGTTTTTT; cdr3_aa: CASSLGGAQGEKLFF
v_call: TRBV7-3; j_call: TRBJ2-1; d_call: TRBD1; clone_size: -; cdr3_nt: TGTGCCAGCAGCCCCGGGACAGGGGCCTACAATGAGCAGTTCTTC; cdr3_aa: CASSPGTGAYNEQFF
v_call: TRBV11-2; j_call: TRBJ2-3; d_call: TRBD2; clone_size: -; cdr3_nt: TGTGCCAGCAGCCCCGGACTAGCGGGAGTACCAGATACGCAGTATTTT; cdr3_aa: CASSPGLAGVPDTQYF